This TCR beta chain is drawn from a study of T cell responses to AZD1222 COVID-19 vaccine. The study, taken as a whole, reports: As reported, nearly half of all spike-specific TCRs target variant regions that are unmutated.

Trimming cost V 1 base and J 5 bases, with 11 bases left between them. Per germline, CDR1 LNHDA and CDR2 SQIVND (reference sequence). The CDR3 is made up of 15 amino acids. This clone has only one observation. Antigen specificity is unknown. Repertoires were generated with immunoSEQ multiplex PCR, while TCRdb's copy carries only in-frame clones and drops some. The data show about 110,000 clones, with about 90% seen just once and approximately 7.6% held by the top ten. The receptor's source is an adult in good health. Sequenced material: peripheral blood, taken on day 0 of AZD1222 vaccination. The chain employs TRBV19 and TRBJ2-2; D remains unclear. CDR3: CASSIGGTRTGELFF. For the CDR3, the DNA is TGTGCCAGTAGTATAGGGGGAACCCGGACCGGGGAGCTGTTTTTT.